These 22 T cell receptor beta chains were sequenced from one sample in a study of cytomegalovirus exposure and HLA in healthy donors. PCR employed 60 Vbeta and 13 Jbeta primers. TCRdb keeps only in-frame clones here, not all; method: immunoSEQ multiplex PCR. The sample has some 150,000 clones; around 75% are singletons. Sequencing input: PBMCs. The origin of the receptors is a woman aged 30 to 39 in good health and CMV-seronegative.

The V and J genes are TRBV6-1 and TRBJ2-7, with D unclear. This CDR3 has 13 residues. V was cut by 2 bases and J by 6 bases, with 11 bases left in between. Germline values: CDR1 MNHNS, CDR2 SASEGT. The CDR3 here is CASSEFHFGEQYF. The CDR3 nucleotides read TGTGCCAGCAGTGAATTCCACTTTGGCGAGCAGTACTTC.

The V call is TRBV7-9, the J call TRBJ2-6; no clear D. Between the trimmed V and J ends, which lost 7 bases and 0 bases, there was a span of 7 bases. CDR1 SEHNR and CDR2 FQNEAQ come from the germline V gene (reference sequence). CDR3 length: 14 amino acids. CDR3 bases: TGTGCCAGCACCTCCCCCTCTGGGGCCAACGTCCTGACTTTC. This sequence encodes CASTSPSGANVLTF. Looking up the rest from reference TRBV7-9 and TRBJ2-6 gives the full variable domain: DTGVSQNPRHKITKRGQNVTFRCDPISEHNRLYWYRQTLGQGPEFLTYFQNEAQLEKSRLLSDRFSAERPKGSFSTLEIQRTEQGDSAMYLCASTSPSGANVLTFGAGSRLTVL.

A few counts support this clone. The chain joins TRBV5-1 to TRBJ2-7; 9 nucleotides line up with TRBD1. The trim removed 5 bases at V and 3 bases at J, leaving 9 bases unmatched. The CDR3 runs to 15 residues. Germline assignment: CDR1 SGHRS and CDR2 YFSETQ. The CDR3, as DNA: TGCGCCAGCAGATATGGGACAGGGCGCGACTACGAGCAGTACTTC. It codes for CASRYGTGRDYEQYF. The whole variable domain, filled in from reference TRBV5-1 and TRBJ2-7, reads KAGVTQTPRYLIKTRGQQVTLSCSPISGHRSVSWYQQTPGQGLQFLFEYFSETQRNKGNFPGRFSGRQFSNSRSEMNVSTLELGDSALYLCASRYGTGRDYEQYFGPGTRLTVT.

Here the CDR3 reads CASSQDQRGHTDTQYF. DNA of the CDR3: TGCGCCAGCAGCCAAGATCAAAGGGGCCACACAGATACGCAGTATTTT. The V and J genes are TRBV4-1 and TRBJ2-3; possibly TRBD1 for D (5 bases). CDR3 length equals 16 residues. Trimming shortened V by 0 bases and J by 2 bases, and 12 bases separated the two germline ends. Per the germline V gene, CDR1 is MGHRA and CDR2 is YSYEKL.

The chain recombines TRBV7-8 with TRBJ2-1, with 8 bases that match TRBD2. The CDR3 loop spans 17 amino acids. V shed 5 bases and J 0 bases; nucleotides not matched to a gene: 9. Germline lookup yields CDR1 SGHVS and CDR2 FQNEAQ. In nucleotides, the CDR3 is TGTGCCAGCAGCCCGGCGGGGGGCCATCGCTCCTACAATGAGCAGTTCTTC. Residues: CASSPAGGHRSYNEQFF.

The chain recombines TRBV5-1 with TRBJ2-3; D gene unclear. The V end was cut by 0 bases, the J end by 5 bases, with 7 bases between. CDR1 SGHRS and CDR2 YFSETQ come from the germline V gene. CDR3 length equals 13 residues. The CDR3 region is CASSLDSLDTQYF. The CDR3 bases are TGCGCCAGCAGCTTGGACTCTTTAGATACGCAGTATTTT.

Comment on this clone: One end of the junction fails to match germline, which may point to a read error. The gene calls are TRBV15 and TRBJ2-7; D not certain. Germline CDR1 reads LNHNV; CDR2 reads YYDKDF (reference sequence). There are 15 residues in the CDR3. Here the CDR3 DNA reads TGTGCCACCAGCGGAGACGGCGGCTCAACCTACGAGCAGTACTTC. It yields the protein CATSGDGGSTYEQYF.

CDR3 loop: CASLGEGSYEQYF. In nucleotides, the CDR3 is TGTGCCAGCTTAGGGGAAGGCTCCTACGAGCAGTACTTC. The rearrangement uses TRBV28 and TRBJ2-7, with D possibly being TRBD1 (5 bases). Trimming removed 8 bases at V and 0 bases at J, with 11 bases between. The CDR3 has 13 amino acids. Germline V lookup: CDR1 MDHEN, CDR2 SYDVKM.

This chain uses TRBV7-8 with TRBJ2-5; 7 nucleotides align to TRBD1. Gene TRBJ2-7 matches the end of the DNA better, so the J call may be wrong. The V gene's germline CDR1 is SGHVS and CDR2 FQNEAQ. The CDR3 is 16 residues long. CDR3 amino acids: CASSAMPGQLMSEQYF. CDR3 sequence (DNA): TGTGCCAGCAGTGCAATGCCGGGACAGCTCATGTCCGAGCAGTACTTC.

This clone was recorded a few times. The V gene is TRBV5-8, the J gene TRBJ1-4; D uncertain. This CDR3 has 11 residues. The germline CDR1 and CDR2 sequences are SGHTS and YDEGEE. V was trimmed by 4 bases and J by 8 bases, leaving 6 bases between them. The CDR3 region has the DNA TGTGCCAGCAGCCCCGGGGAAAAACTGTTTTTT. It specifies CASSPGEKLFF.

The chain carries TRBV29-1 and TRBJ1-2, with D possibly TRBD1 on 5 matching bases. This CDR3 is built from 13 residues. V gave up 6 bases and J gave up 6 bases, with 17 bases separating them. Germline CDR1 reads SQVTM; CDR2 reads ANQGSEA. The CDR3 loop is CSVKAGTYHGYTF. The CDR3 nucleotides are TGCAGCGTGAAGGCGGGGACTTACCATGGCTACACCTTC.

The V call is TRBV30, the J call TRBJ2-1; weak D call: TRBD1 (7 bases). The CDR3 length is 15 residues. Germline lookup yields CDR1 GTSNPN and CDR2 SVGIG (reference sequence). Trimming removed 2 bases at V and 6 bases at J, with 17 bases between. The CDR3 region is CAWSIGAGGLNEQFF. CDR3 sequence (DNA): TGTGCCTGGAGTATCGGGGCAGGGGGGCTCAATGAGCAGTTCTTC.

This clone was observed a few times. The gene calls are TRBV6-5 and TRBJ2-7, with a possible D match to TRBD2 (5 bases). Trimming took 6 bases from V and 1 from J, leaving 16 bases between them. The germline V gene has CDR1 MNHEY and CDR2 SVGAGI. The CDR3 is 15 amino acids. This chain's CDR3 is CASSLEPEESYEQYF. CDR3 bases: TGTGCCAGCAGCCTGGAGCCGGAGGAATCCTACGAGCAGTACTTC.

This clone has only a few counts. This chain's CDR3 is CASRTPTGNTGELFF. The CDR3 bases are TGTGCCAGCAGAACACCCACAGGGAACACCGGGGAGCTGTTTTTT. The chain uses TRBV6-5 and TRBJ2-2, with a possible D match to TRBD1 (5 bases). This CDR3 has 15 amino acids. V was clipped by 6 bases and J by 1 base, with 12 bases between them. Germline V gene sequence: CDR1 MNHEY, CDR2 SVGAGI.

The rearrangement joins TRBV5-5 to TRBJ1-3; perhaps TRBD1 as D (5 bases). The CDR3 runs to 14 residues. V lost 2 bases and J lost 4, with 10 bases in between. Germline loops: CDR1 SGHKS, CDR2 YYEKEE (reference sequence). The CDR3 DNA follows: TGTGCCAGCAGCTTTGGTGACAGAGGAAACACCATATATTTT. This codes for CASSFGDRGNTIYF.

The rearrangement joins TRBV5-1 to TRBJ2-1, with TRBD1 matching over 10 bases. The CDR3 sequence is 17 residues long. V gave up 0 bases and J gave up 3 bases; unmatched junction bases: 6. Per the germline V gene, CDR1 is SGHRS and CDR2 is YFSETQ. The CDR3 protein is CASSLAGTGDLYNEQFF. The CDR3 DNA follows: TGCGCCAGCAGCTTGGCCGGGACAGGGGACCTCTACAATGAGCAGTTCTTC. The whole variable domain, filled in from reference TRBV5-1 and TRBJ2-1, reads KAGVTQTPRYLIKTRGQQVTLSCSPISGHRSVSWYQQTPGQGLQFLFEYFSETQRNKGNFPGRFSGRQFSNSRSEMNVSTLELGDSALYLCASSLAGTGDLYNEQFFGPGTRLTVL.

The chain is built from TRBV4-1 and TRBJ2-5, with D perhaps TRBD1 (5 bases). From germline, CDR1 is MGHRA and CDR2 YSYEKL. The CDR3 totals 14 residues. Trimming cost V 2 bases and J 5 bases, with 12 bases left between them. Here the CDR3 reads CASSQPDSRETQYF. Here the CDR3 DNA reads TGCGCCAGCAGCCAACCCGACAGTAGGGAGACCCAGTACTTC.

The rearrangement uses TRBV7-2 and TRBJ2-2; tentative D call: TRBD1 (5 bases). In germline, CDR1 is SGHTA, CDR2 FQGNSA. The CDR3 runs 16 residues. Trimming shortened V by 2 bases and J by 0 bases, and 10 bases separated the two germline ends. CDR3 DNA: TGTGCCAGCAGCTTATCACCAGGGTCGAACACCGGGGAGCTGTTTTTT. This translates into CASSLSPGSNTGELFF.

In its sample, this clone was seen a few times. The V call is TRBV5-1, the J call TRBJ2-1; perhaps TRBD1 as D (5 bases). The V and J ends lost 4 bases and 4 bases respectively, with 9 bases between them. Germline loops: CDR1 SGHRS, CDR2 YFSETQ. CDR3 length: 13 amino acids. In DNA, the CDR3 is TGCGCCAGCAGCCCTACAGGATACAATGAGCAGTTCTTC. Residues: CASSPTGYNEQFF.

The gene calls are TRBV10-3 and TRBJ2-5, with D perhaps matching TRBD1 (5 bases). Between the trimmed V and J ends, which lost 2 bases and 0 bases, there was a span of 10 bases. Germline assignment: CDR1 ENHRY and CDR2 SYGVKD. This CDR3 is 15 amino acids long. CDR3: CAISEKVGDQETQYF. For the CDR3, the DNA is TGTGCCATCAGTGAGAAGGTAGGGGACCAAGAGACCCAGTACTTC.

The V gene is TRBV9, the J gene TRBJ1-2; D perhaps matches TRBD1 (5 bases). CDR1 and CDR2 (germline): SGDLS, YYNGEE. The CDR3 has 15 amino acids. With 0 bases removed from V and 4 bases from J, the gap between germline ends came to 13 bases. The CDR3 spells CASSVEQAPFYGYTF. CDR3 sequence (DNA): TGTGCCAGCAGCGTAGAACAGGCTCCGTTCTATGGCTACACCTTC.

To note about this clone: One junction end does not reproduce the germline sequence, and a read error may be involved. The gene calls are TRBV7-9 and TRBJ1-2; D unresolved. The CDR3 has 16 residues. Germline CDR1 SEHNR, CDR2 FQNEAQ (reference sequence). The CDR3 region is CSSSLAPVYTNYGYTF. Here the CDR3 DNA reads TGTTCCAGCAGCTTAGCGCCGGTTTATACTAACTATGGCTACACCTTC.